Reported below is one T cell receptor beta chain. The specificity of this receptor is unknown. No much larger clone is present one base from it, and per-base qualities are unavailable. This specimen's time point label, interpreted: cells obtained before transplantation from donor or recipient. CD3+CD4+ and CD3+CD8+ populations were FACS-sorted from unstimulated pre-transplant donor and recipient cells taken from spleen or lymph nodes. The method behind the library was the immunoSEQ multiplex PCR assay. For most patients, genomic DNA was isolated using the Qiagen DNeasy Blood and Tissue Kit and was shipped frozen to Adaptive Biotechnologies for TCR sequencing. For most patients, high-throughput TCR-beta CDR3 sequencing of genomic DNA was performed by Adaptive Biotechnologies. The paper's processing steps were these. Adaptive's ImmunoSEQ software supplied the TCR sequencing data for around 19 patients, while MiXCR and VDJtools were used to process three other patients. CD4 versus CD8 sorting errors were corrected by removing sequences found in both subsets at a frequency ratio below 5:1. CDR3 nucleotide sequences shared by donor and recipient were removed because the origin of these sequences could not be assigned. Alloreactive clones required at least 2-fold expansion over unstimulated cells and minimum CFSE-low frequency of 0.002% (template counts) or 0.001% (read counts). Clones detected in sequenced pre-transplant spleen, lymph node, or MLR CFSE-low populations of the donor or recipient were defined as mappable. Cumulative frequency of alloreactive clones was calculated as a percentage of all sequences weighted by copy number. TCRdb took this table from immuneACCESS and kept in-frame rearrangements with V and J called. Such tables lack part of the clones; where checked against another copy, unresolved V genes explain under half of the gap, and the rest is unexplained. Clonal size and the V and J genes are those of that table, whereas D and trimming came from the DNA. The sample yields 80,000 to 100,000 clones; about nine tenths were counted once. The biggest ten clones account for under 0.2% of the sample.

CDR3 length: 15 amino acids, cysteine to phenylalanine. The kept DNA is CDR3 alone, 45 bases in frame from the first base. The CDR1 and CDR2 encoded by the germline V gene (reference sequence) are MNHNY and SVGAGI. V loses 6 bases of germline sequence and J loses 0 bases, and the interval between the two ends is 14 bases. The source of the sample is a study of graft-versus-host responses after intestinal transplantation (dated by TCRdb to about 2021). About the study as a whole: The transplants that recipients received were multivisceral, liver-intestinal, or isolated intestinal. To identify alloreactive clones, pre-transplant mixed lymphocyte reaction products were sequenced and compared with unstimulated pre-transplant donor and recipient T cells. Rather than going through the commercial service, samples from three later patients were sequenced in-house on an Illumina MiSeq and processed with MiXCR. Anti-thymocyte globulin induction was given to all recipients, followed by maintenance tacrolimus and steroids for about 3 years. The cohort enrolled 24 intestinal transplant recipients, one of whom was a retransplant, and 3 patients without pretransplant specimens were excluded. Donor T cell macrochimerism was defined as a peak of at least 4% donor T cells among recipient peripheral blood mononuclear cells. Bulk TCR-beta CDR3 sequencing was used to track graft-versus-host and host-versus-graft alloreactive T cell clones in the graft, circulation and bone marrow after intestinal transplantation.

Results and caveats for the whole study, not just this receptor: Patients with donor T cell macrochimerism had high GvH to HvG T cell clonal ratios in their allografts. GvH clones were found in recipient bone marrow, and some of the GvH clones appeared earlier in ileal mucosa or blood, which is consistent with an intestinal mucosal origin. Peak levels of circulating GvH clones were associated with declines in HvG clones early after transplant. Conclusions were limited by the relatively low number and heterogeneity of intestinal transplant patients.

The chain employs TRBV6-6 and TRBJ2-5; tentative D gene TRBD1, with 8 bases matching. The sequence came from a human donor who was the organ donor for an intestinal transplant. The sequencing used unstimulated CD4+ T cells sorted from spleen or lymph node cells, collected before transplant. Here is the DNA: TGTGCCAGCAGGAACAGGGGGGGGTACCAAGAGACCCAGTACTTC. Translated, it reads CASRNRGGYQETQYF.